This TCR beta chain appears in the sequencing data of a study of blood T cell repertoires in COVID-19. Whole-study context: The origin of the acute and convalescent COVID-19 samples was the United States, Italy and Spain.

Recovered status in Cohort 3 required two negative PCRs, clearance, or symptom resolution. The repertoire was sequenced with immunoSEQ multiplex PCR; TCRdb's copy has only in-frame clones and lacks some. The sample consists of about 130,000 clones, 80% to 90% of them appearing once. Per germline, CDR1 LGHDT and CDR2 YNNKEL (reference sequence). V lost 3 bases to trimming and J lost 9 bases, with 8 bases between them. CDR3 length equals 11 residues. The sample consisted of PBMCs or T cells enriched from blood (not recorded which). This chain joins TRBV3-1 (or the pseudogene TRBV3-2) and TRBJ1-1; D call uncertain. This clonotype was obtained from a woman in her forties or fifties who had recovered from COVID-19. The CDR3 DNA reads TGTGCCAGCAGCCAGACGCGGAAAGCTTTCTTT. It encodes CASSQTRKAFF.